This T cell receptor beta chain was captured in a study of T cell repertoires in cytomegalovirus infection. This clonotype was detected a few times. What it binds is unknown. TCRdb independently ran MiXCR on the reads; one entry per CDR3 protein. In the table there are some 560,000 distinct CDR3 sequences, over 35% of which are singletons. The germline CDR1 and CDR2 sequences are MNHNS and SASEGT. V shed 5 bases and J shed 2 bases, with 13 bases lying between them. The CDR3 is 15 residues long. Sequencing was performed on cultured PBMCs, taken from culture after CMV antigen stimulation. This chain links TRBV6-1 with TRBJ2-1, with TRBD2 as a possible D gene (7 bases). The receptor was derived from a human donor in good health (CMV status not recorded). Some clones in this sample may be carry-over from other donors' samples. The CDR3 region has the DNA TGTGCCAGCAGTAGGGGGGGGACAACCTACAATGAGCAGTTCTTC. Amino acids: CASSRGGTTYNEQFF.